This entry lists 24 T cell receptor beta chains sequenced from one sample in a study of shared clonotypes between healthy human individuals. Some clones are missing from TCRdb's copy, which holds only in-frame ones; the method was immunoSEQ multiplex PCR. The data show 2 million to 2.5 million clones, around 95% seen once. Sequencing was performed on naive CD4+ T cells sorted from blood. Indicated subset: CD45RA+ positively selected. These receptors were collected from a man between 18 and 29 years old in good health.

The rearrangement links TRBV30 to TRBJ2-6; the D is unclear. The germline gives CDR1 GTSNPN, CDR2 SVGIG (reference sequence). This CDR3 contains 13 residues. Trimming pared 3 bases from V and 5 bases from J, leaving 8 bases between. The CDR3 coding sequence is TGTGCCTGGAGCGCCGGGTGGGCCAACGTCCTGACTTTC. Translating it yields CAWSAGWANVLTF.

With respect to this clone: The sample contains more than one DNA sequence encoding this CDR3. This rearrangement joins TRBV5-1 to TRBJ2-1; D is unresolved. Germline V gene data show CDR1 as SGHRS and CDR2 as YFSETQ. V was clipped by 0 bases and J by 4 bases, with 8 bases between them. This CDR3 has 14 residues. The CDR3: CASSLVWGYNEQFF. Written as DNA, the CDR3 is TGCGCCAGCAGCTTGGTGTGGGGATACAATGAGCAGTTCTTC.

V usage is TRBV18 and J usage is TRBJ1-3; D is ambiguous. CDR3 length: 13 residues. Germline V CDR1 and CDR2: KGHSH, LQKENI. The V end lost 6 bases, the J end lost 2 bases, and 8 bases lay between the germline ends. CDR3 sequence (DNA): TGTGCCAGCTCCAAGTCGCCTGGAAACACCATATATTTT. Translation: CASSKSPGNTIYF.

This clone was seen once. The chain recombines TRBV19 with TRBJ1-6, with 7 bases identical to TRBD1. The CDR3 covers 16 residues. V dropped 2 bases and J dropped 0; count of bases not matched to a gene: 1. Per germline, CDR1 LNHDA and CDR2 SQIVND (reference sequence). CDR3 residues: CASSIRDSSYNSPLHF. CDR3 coding DNA: TGTGCCAGTAGTATACGGGACAGCTCCTATAATTCACCCCTCCACTTT.

As concerns this clone: Other DNA sequences in the sample encode the same CDR3. The chain couples TRBV5-4 to TRBJ2-2, with D possibly being TRBD1 (5 bases). The CDR3 loop spans 16 amino acids. Trimming removed 4 bases at V and 0 bases at J, with 13 bases between. Germline V lookup: CDR1 SGHNT, CDR2 YYREEE (reference sequence). In nucleotides, the CDR3 is TGTGCCAGCAGCCCCGGAAGGGGCGCGAACACCGGGGAGCTGTTTTTT. Translation gives CASSPGRGANTGELFF.

The chain couples TRBV5-4 to TRBJ2-1, with D possibly matching TRBD1 (6 bases). V lost 4 bases and J lost 0, with 11 bases in between. CDR1 SGHNT and CDR2 YYREEE come from the germline V gene (reference sequence). The CDR3 is made up of 15 amino acids. The CDR3 protein is CASSMRGSSYNEQFF. CDR3 bases: TGTGCCAGCAGCATGAGGGGGAGCTCCTACAATGAGCAGTTCTTC.

The chain is built from TRBV4-3 and TRBJ1-1, with D maybe TRBD1 (5 bases). Germline V lookup: CDR1 LGHNA, CDR2 YSLEER. Trimming shortened V by 2 bases and J by 3 bases, and 13 bases separated the two germline ends. The CDR3 has 15 amino acids. The CDR3 reads CASSQTGVGYTEAFF. DNA of the CDR3: TGCGCCAGCAGCCAAACGGGGGTCGGATACACTGAAGCTTTCTTT.

The chain joins TRBV11-2 to TRBJ1-1, with a tentative D call TRBD1 (6 bases). Trimming took off 4 bases at V and 1 base at J, with 13 bases between the two ends. The CDR3 covers 15 residues. Germline lookup yields CDR1 SGHAT and CDR2 FQNNGV. CDR3 loop: CASSSRGHGNTEAFF. Written as DNA, the CDR3 is TGTGCCAGCAGCTCCAGGGGCCATGGGAACACTGAAGCTTTCTTT.

This chain links TRBV6-1 with TRBJ1-1; tentatively, D is TRBD1 (5 bases). Deletions cut 2 bases from V and 4 bases from J, with 17 bases between. Germline V CDR1 and CDR2: MNHNS, SASEGT. The CDR3 length is 16 residues. In DNA, the CDR3 is TGTGCCAGCAGTGAACTTTTCAGGGCGAGGGGCACTGAAGCTTTCTTT. Translating gives CASSELFRARGTEAFF.

As for this clone: In the same sample, other DNA sequences code for this CDR3. The chain has TRBV18 and TRBJ2-2; weak D call: TRBD2 (5 bases). CDR3 length: 14 amino acids. V was cut by 2 bases and J by 1 base, with 5 bases left in between. CDR1 and CDR2 (germline): KGHSH, LQKENI. CDR3 loop: CASSPGRNTGELFF. In nucleotides, the CDR3 is TGTGCCAGCTCACCAGGGAGGAACACCGGGGAGCTGTTTTTT.

The chain joins TRBV10-3 to TRBJ2-2; 11 bases agree with TRBD1. The CDR3 runs 14 residues. Looked up from germline, CDR1 is ENHRY and CDR2 is SYGVKD. Unmatched junction bases numbered 3, after V lost 6 bases and J lost 6 bases. The CDR3 DNA is TGTGCCATCAGAGGACAGGGGGCCGCCGGGGAGCTGTTTTTT. This translates into CAIRGQGAAGELFF.

The chain has TRBV6-6 and TRBJ2-5; the match to TRBD1 covers 7 bases. CDR3 length: 14 amino acids. Per germline, CDR1 MNHNY and CDR2 SVGAGI (reference sequence). V was pared by 7 bases and J by 3 bases, with 8 bases of the junction left unmatched. The CDR3 protein is CASTRGPWEETQYF. DNA of the CDR3: TGTGCCAGCACAAGGGGGCCCTGGGAAGAGACCCAGTACTTC.

This clone appeared a few times. The gene calls are TRBV14 and TRBJ1-2; 9 positions match TRBD1. Germline assignment: CDR1 SGHDN and CDR2 FVKESK. J was trimmed by 8 bases and V by 4 bases; bases with no gene match: 2. This CDR3 is built from 12 residues. CDR3: CASSPGTGGYTF. The CDR3 DNA reads as TGTGCCAGCAGCCCCGGGACAGGGGGCTACACCTTC.

The chain employs TRBV7-2 and TRBJ1-6; D remains ambiguous. Trimming took off 5 bases at V and 2 bases at J, with 13 bases between the two ends. In germline, CDR1 is SGHTA, CDR2 FQGNSA. The CDR3 consists of 16 residues. The CDR3, as DNA: TGTGCCAGCAGCGCACTAGGTACCACCTATAATTCACCCCTCCACTTT. Its protein product is CASSALGTTYNSPLHF. The variable domain in full, with the rest retrieved from reference TRBV7-2 and TRBJ1-6, is GAGVSQSPSNKVTEKGKDVELRCDPISGHTALYWYRQSLGQGLEFLIYFQGNSAPDKSGLPSDRFSAERTGGSVSTLTIQRTQQEDSAVYLCASSALGTTYNSPLHFGNGTRLTVT.

The chain joins TRBV5-4 to TRBJ2-5, with 8 nucleotides matching TRBD1. The CDR3 is made up of 13 amino acids. Germline loops: CDR1 SGHNT, CDR2 YYREEE (reference sequence). Trimming took 3 bases from V and 4 from J; bases not matched to a gene: 2. CDR3 region: CASSSTGGETQYF. CDR3 nucleotide sequence: TGTGCCAGCAGCTCCACAGGGGGAGAGACCCAGTACTTC.

The chain joins TRBV18 to TRBJ1-2, with D tentatively TRBD1 (6 bases). V was cut by 0 bases and J by 8 bases, with 19 bases left in between. The CDR3 extends over 16 amino acids. Germline V gene data show CDR1 as KGHSH and CDR2 as LQKENI. The chain's CDR3 is CASSPPVRGPPRGYTF. The CDR3 DNA sequence: TGTGCCAGCTCACCACCAGTCCGGGGGCCCCCACGGGGCTACACCTTC.

The rearrangement joins TRBV19 to TRBJ2-1, with D perhaps TRBD1 (6 bases). This CDR3 is built from 15 residues. V lost 4 bases, J lost 4 bases, and 14 bases lay in between. Germline lookup yields CDR1 LNHDA and CDR2 SQIVND (reference sequence). CDR3 DNA sequence: TGTGCCAGTAGTAAGGTCACAGGGAAATACAATGAGCAGTTCTTC. Its translation: CASSKVTGKYNEQFF.

The chain links TRBV5-1 to TRBJ2-3, with 9 bases identical to TRBD1. Germline CDR1 SGHRS, CDR2 YFSETQ. CDR3 length equals 14 residues. V lost 3 bases to trimming and J lost 6 bases; unmatched junction nucleotides: 5. The CDR3 is CASSSDRGGDTQYF. The CDR3 DNA follows: TGCGCCAGCAGCTCGGACAGGGGCGGGGATACGCAGTATTTT.

The chain is built from TRBV6-4 and TRBJ2-3, with 11 bases matching TRBD2. Unmatched junction bases numbered 16, after V lost 7 bases and J lost 4 bases. The CDR3 runs to 18 residues. Germline V gene sequence: CDR1 MRHNA, CDR2 SNTAGT. The CDR3 loop is CASILPGVAGGSADTQYF. The CDR3, as DNA: TGTGCCAGCATCCTTCCGGGGGTAGCGGGAGGGTCGGCAGATACGCAGTATTTT.

V usage is TRBV4-3 and J usage is TRBJ2-1, with TRBD2 matching 8 bases. The germline gives CDR1 LGHNA, CDR2 YSLEER. This CDR3 region has 16 residues. J was trimmed by 10 bases and V by 0 bases; bases with no gene match: 11. CDR3 DNA sequence: TGCGCCAGCAGCCAAGAAACTGGGACTAGATTTAACGAGCAGTTCTTC. This encodes CASSQETGTRFNEQFF.

This clone appeared a single time. The chain links TRBV6-6 to TRBJ1-1; 10 nucleotides line up with TRBD1. V lost 4 bases, J lost 4 bases, and 3 bases stayed unmatched. From germline, CDR1 is MNHNY and CDR2 SVGAGI (reference sequence). The length of the CDR3 is 14 residues. CDR3 nucleotide sequence: TGTGCCAGCAGTTCGGGACAGGGGTTCACTGAAGCTTTCTTT. Translated: CASSSGQGFTEAFF.

V is TRBV6-5 and J is TRBJ2-5; the D gene is possibly TRBD2 (7 bases). V lost 4 bases and J 5 bases, leaving 17 bases between the germline ends. The CDR3 runs to 15 residues. Germline V lookup: CDR1 MNHEY, CDR2 SVGAGI. The CDR3 region is CASSFGGAGKETQYF. CDR3 sequence (DNA): TGTGCCAGCAGTTTTGGGGGGGCGGGAAAGGAGACCCAGTACTTC.

The chain employs TRBV5-6 and TRBJ2-3; tentatively, D is TRBD2 (7 bases). V lost 4 bases, J lost 1 base, and 13 bases lay in between. CDR1 and CDR2 (germline): SGHDT, YYEEEE. The CDR3 is 15 residues long. CDR3 residues: CASSRPGGGTDTQYF. The CDR3 nucleotides are TGTGCCAGCAGCCGACCGGGGGGCGGCACAGATACGCAGTATTTT.

The genes are TRBV5-6 and TRBJ1-3; no clear D. Germline V gene data show CDR1 as SGHDT and CDR2 as YYEEEE. CDR3 length: 14 residues. The ends were cut back, 4 bases at V and 3 bases at J, with 11 bases in the middle. The CDR3 DNA reads TGTGCCAGCAGCGCGGGGATGAGTGGAAACACCATATATTTT. Residues: CASSAGMSGNTIYF. The full variable domain, its missing parts supplied by reference TRBV5-6 and TRBJ1-3, is DAGVTQSPTHLIKTRGQQVTLRCSPKSGHDTVSWYQQALGQGPQFIFQYYEEEERQRGNFPDRFSGHQFPNYSSELNVNALLLGDSALYLCASSAGMSGNTIYFGEGSWLTVV.